The 14 T cell receptor beta chains presented below share a single source sample, sequenced in a study of cytomegalovirus exposure and HLA in healthy donors. The primer mix had 60 Vbeta and 13 Jbeta primers. Sequencing was performed with immunoSEQ multiplex PCR; in TCRdb, only in-frame clones are kept and a portion is missing. Seen here are 160,000 or so clones, approximately 70% observed once, and the top ten hold around 2.3%. Sequencing was carried out using PBMCs. These receptors all stem from a human donor in good health.

This chain connects TRBV21-1 to TRBJ2-7; the table calls TRBD1, which could not be checked here. TRBV21-1 is a pseudogene segment. This CDR3 region has 13 residues. The CDR3 DNA sequence: TGTGCCAGCAGCACAGGGGGCTACAACGAGCAGTACTTC. It is translated as CASSTGGYNEQYF.

This sequence joins TRBV5-1 and TRBJ2-7, with TRBD2 matching over 11 bases. Unmatched junction bases numbered 9, after V lost 4 bases and J lost 6 bases. CDR1 SGHRS and CDR2 YFSETQ come from the germline V gene. This CDR3 contains 15 residues. The CDR3 DNA is TGCGCCAGCAGCACCTCTAGCGGGGGGCGGGTCGAGCAGTACTTC. Its protein product is CASSTSSGGRVEQYF.

The chain recombines TRBV25-1 with TRBJ1-1; perhaps TRBD1 as D (5 bases). The CDR3 totals 13 residues. CDR1 is MGHDK, CDR2 SYGVNS, per germline. The germline V and J ends were trimmed by 4 bases and 8 bases, with 14 bases remaining between them. The CDR3 nucleotides are TGTGCCAGCAGTGTGGGCGGGACCCCGGAAGCTTTCTTT. Residues: CASSVGGTPEAFF.

The rearrangement links TRBV12-5 to TRBJ2-1; tentative D call: TRBD1 (6 bases). CDR3 length: 15 amino acids. From germline, CDR1 is LGHNT and CDR2 FRNRAP. The germline V and J ends were trimmed by 1 base and 7 bases, with 14 bases remaining between them. This CDR3 is CASGLGQVNRNEQFF. The CDR3 DNA reads as TGTGCTAGTGGTTTGGGACAGGTGAACCGGAATGAGCAGTTCTTC.

The V and J genes are TRBV7-9 and TRBJ2-5; no reliable D call. Judging by the DNA end, TRBJ2-7 fits better; the J call may be wrong. Germline values: CDR1 SEHNR, CDR2 FQNEAQ (reference sequence). The CDR3 runs 12 residues. The CDR3 is CASSSQVGEQYF. CDR3 nucleotide sequence: TGTGCCAGCAGCTCCCAGGTAGGCGAGCAGTACTTC.

The chain links TRBV7-2 to TRBJ2-1, with D tentatively TRBD2 (5 bases). CDR1 and CDR2 from the germline V gene are SGHTA and FQGNSA. The V and J ends lost 5 bases and 4 bases respectively, with 15 bases between them. This CDR3 region has 15 residues. The CDR3 coding sequence is TGTGCCAGCAGCCCACTAGAAGGATATTACAATGAGCAGTTCTTC. Amino acid sequence: CASSPLEGYYNEQFF.

CDR3 in DNA: TGTGCCAGTAGTGGGGGACAGGGGAACACTGAAGCTTTCTTT. Translation: CASSGGQGNTEAFF. The rearrangement links TRBV19 to TRBJ1-1; 9 bases agree with TRBD1. The CDR3 has 14 amino acids. Germline V gene lookup returns CDR1 LNHDA and CDR2 SQIVND (reference sequence). The junction had 2 bases not matched to a gene; V was cut back by 5 bases and J by 1 base.

This clone was seen just once. V usage is TRBV6-1 and J usage is TRBJ2-2, with TRBD2 identical over 13 bases. This CDR3 is 18 amino acids long. The germline V gene encodes CDR1 MNHNS and CDR2 SASEGT. The V segment lost 2 bases and the J segment 5 bases; nucleotides outside the gene matches: 8. The CDR3 spells CASSEWTLAGGRTGELFF. Here the CDR3 DNA reads TGTGCCAGCAGTGAATGGACACTAGCGGGGGGGAGGACCGGGGAGCTGTTTTTT.

The CDR3 sequence: CASSVLMRNTDTQYF. The CDR3 DNA is TGTGCCAGCAGCGTACTCATGCGCAACACAGATACGCAGTATTTT. The chain carries TRBV9 and TRBJ2-3; D remains unclear. From germline, CDR1 is SGDLS and CDR2 YYNGEE. The CDR3 length is 15 residues. Trimming cost V 1 base and J 2 bases, with 11 bases left between them.

The V and J genes are TRBV5-1 and TRBJ1-5, with 8 bases aligning to TRBD1. Per germline, CDR1 SGHRS and CDR2 YFSETQ. The CDR3 loop spans 13 amino acids. V trimming: 0 bases; J trimming: 7 bases; junction bases outside the gene matches: 0. The CDR3 coding sequence is TGCGCCAGCAGCTTGGACAGGGGGCAGCCCCAGCATTTT. Translation: CASSLDRGQPQHF.

V gene TRBV2 combines with J gene TRBJ1-2, with a weak D call TRBD1 (5 bases). CDR1 is SNHLY and CDR2 is FYNNEI in the germline V gene. The CDR3 runs to 15 residues. Trimming took off 2 bases at V and 3 bases at J, with 13 bases between the two ends. The CDR3 nucleotides read TGTGCCAGCAGTGAAAAGCAGGAGGGGTACTATGGCTACACCTTC. Translated, it gives CASSEKQEGYYGYTF.

This clone was picked up a small number of times. The chain links TRBV7-2 to TRBJ1-1, with D perhaps matching TRBD1 (5 bases). Per germline, CDR1 SGHTA and CDR2 FQGNSA. CDR3 length: 13 amino acids. V dropped 4 bases and J dropped 4 bases, with 10 bases sitting between them. This CDR3 is CASSSGRGTEAFF. CDR3 nucleotides: TGTGCCAGCAGCTCAGGGAGGGGCACTGAAGCTTTCTTT. Combining the CDR3 with reference TRBV7-2 and TRBJ1-1 gives the whole variable domain GAGVSQSPSNKVTEKGKDVELRCDPISGHTALYWYRQSLGQGLEFLIYFQGNSAPDKSGLPSDRFSAERTGGSVSTLTIQRTQQEDSAVYLCASSSGRGTEAFFGQGTRLTVV.

This clone was counted a few times. V and J are TRBV18 and TRBJ1-2; 9 bases are shared with TRBD1. V was clipped by 2 bases and J by 7 bases; unmatched bases: 14. This CDR3 comprises 17 residues. CDR1 is KGHSH and CDR2 is LQKENI in the germline V gene. The chain's CDR3 is CASSPLAPGQGMGGYTF. In DNA, the CDR3 is TGTGCCAGCTCACCATTGGCCCCGGGACAGGGAATGGGTGGCTACACCTTC.

This clone has a single count. The genes are TRBV19 and TRBJ1-1; D perhaps matches TRBD1 (6 bases). The CDR3 contains 14 residues. The germline V gene has CDR1 LNHDA and CDR2 SQIVND (reference sequence). The V gene lost 3 bases and the J gene lost 4 bases, with 12 bases spanning the gap. CDR3 DNA: TGTGCCAGTAGTATTCAGGGGCCCCTCACTGAAGCTTTCTTT. Translating it yields CASSIQGPLTEAFF. Full variable domain (outside the CDR3, taken from reference TRBV19 and TRBJ1-1): DGGITQSPKYLFRKEGQNVTLSCEQNLNHDAMYWYRQDPGQGLRLIYYSQIVNDFQKGDIAEGYSVSREKKESFPLTVTSAQKNPTAFYLCASSIQGPLTEAFFGQGTRLTVV.